This T cell receptor (beta chain) comes out of a study of blood T cell repertoires in COVID-19. At the level of the study: Researchers got acute and convalescent COVID-19 samples from the United States, Italy and Spain. T cells, B-cell-depleted T cells, or PBMCs provided the cDNA or gDNA that served as material.

How the authors handled the data: Amplification with reference gene primers provided the estimates of nucleated cell counts. Assay: immunoSEQ multiplex PCR; the TCRdb copy retains only in-frame clones and omits some. That table supplies the V and J calls and clone size; D and trimming were determined from the DNA. The repertoire holds approximately 130,000 clones, with almost 85% as singletons. Germline CDR1 and CDR2: SQVTM and ANQGSEA. Trimming removed 2 bases from V and 4 bases from J, with 11 bases in between. This CDR3 comprises 13 residues. The sample was peripheral blood. This TCR came from a human donor in a cohort sampled during active COVID-19. V and J are TRBV29-1 and TRBJ2-5; TRBD1 might be the D (5 bases). CDR3 bases: TGCAGCGTTGAACAGGGTTCCGTAGAGACCCAGTACTTC. Its protein is CSVEQGSVETQYF.